This TCR beta chain was recorded in a study of human T cells and chemical hapten exposure. Study-wide background: A patient group, mainly female, showed alopecia areata, totalis or universalis.

This clonotype was observed a handful of times. The sample's time point: patch test 2, 6 weeks after DPC sensitization. Treatment specified: therapeutic diphenylcyclopropenone sensitization with weekly scalp DPC. TCRdb used MiXCR to reprocess the RACE reads, holding one entry per CDR3 protein. The sample has roughly 92,000 distinct CDR3 sequences, about an eighth seen once; the top ten hold roughly 3.1%. Specimen: whole blood, collected in connection with sensitization to the hapten diphenylcyclopropenone (DPC). The receptor was isolated from a woman aged 40 to 50 with alopecia areata. Some clones in this sample may be carry-over from other donors' samples.

CDR3 DNA sequence: TGTGCCAGCAGTCAACCCCCAAACTATGGCTACACCTTC. Translating gives CASSQPPNYGYTF. V gene TRBV11-2 combines with J gene TRBJ1-2; no firm D call. The V gene lost 6 bases and the J gene lost 2 bases, with 10 bases spanning the gap. The germline gives CDR1 SGHAT, CDR2 FQNNGV. This CDR3 is 13 amino acids long. Together with reference TRBV11-2 and TRBJ1-2, the CDR3 gives the full variable domain: EAGVAQSPRYKIIEKRQSVAFWCNPISGHATLYWYQQILGQGPKLLIQFQNNGVVDDSQLPKDRFSAERLKGVDSTLKIQPAKLEDSAVYLCASSQPPNYGYTFGSGTRLTVV.